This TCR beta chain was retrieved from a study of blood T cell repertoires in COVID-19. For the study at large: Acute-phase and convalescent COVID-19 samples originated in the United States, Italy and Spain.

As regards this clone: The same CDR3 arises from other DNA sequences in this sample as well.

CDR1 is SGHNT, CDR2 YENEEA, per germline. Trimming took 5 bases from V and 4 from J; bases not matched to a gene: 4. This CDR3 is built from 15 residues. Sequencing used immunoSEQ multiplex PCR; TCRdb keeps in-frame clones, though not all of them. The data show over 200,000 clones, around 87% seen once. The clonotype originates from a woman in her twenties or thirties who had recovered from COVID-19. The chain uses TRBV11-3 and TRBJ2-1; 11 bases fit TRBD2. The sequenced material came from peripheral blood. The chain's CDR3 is CASSPTSGGYNEQFF. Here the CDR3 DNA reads TGTGCCAGCAGCCCCACTAGCGGGGGATACAATGAGCAGTTCTTC.